This T cell receptor (beta chain) was retrieved from a study of blood T cells in healthy people across ages. General study findings and limits: Long-lived donors exceeded aged donors in naive CD4+ cells and diversity.

Alongside a J-beta primer mix, a sample-barcoded 5' primer served in a second PCR lasting roughly 6 to 12 cycles. TCRdb independently ran MiXCR on the 5' RACE reads; one entry per CDR3 protein. The sample lists some 760,000 distinct CDR3 sequences; around 25% were seen once. Germline V lookup: CDR1 SGHRS, CDR2 YFSETQ. Trimming left V 1 base short and J 2 bases short, with 10 bases between. The CDR3 covers 14 residues. This clonotype has only a few counts. Its specificity is unknown. The same sample was also used in a study of T cells of mothers and their children. That source reports: Persisting microchimeric T cell clones went undetected.

This TCR derives from a boy aged 5-17 years in good health. The J gene is TRBJ2-7, the V gene TRBV5-1; no reliable D call. What was sequenced was blood. The CDR3 here is CASSLWQNPYEQYF. The CDR3 DNA is TGCGCCAGCAGCTTGTGGCAGAACCCCTACGAGCAGTACTTC.